Listed below are T cell receptor beta chains from one sample, sequenced in a study of human T cells and chemical hapten exposure. One entry per CDR3 protein, called by TCRdb with MiXCR from the RACE reads. The repertoire holds 130,000 or so distinct CDR3 sequences, with 9% to 10% as singletons. Sequenced material: whole blood. The source of these receptors is a male donor in good health. Some clones in this sample may be carry-over from other donors' samples. The CDR3 runs from the conserved cysteine through the conserved F or W. Fields, in order: J gene, clone size, CDR3 length, V gene, D gene, CDR3 DNA, CDR3 protein. D genes are given only for firm matches. Where a row states a size, it is once, few, many or the class of an expanded clone; other rows omit it.

J gene: TRBJ2-5; clone size: few; CDR3 length: 15; V gene: TRBV2; D gene: -; CDR3 DNA: TGTGCCAGCAGCCAAAGGGTTTCATTTCAGGAGACCCAGTACTTC; CDR3 protein: CASSQRVSFQETQYF
J gene: TRBJ1-2; clone size: few; CDR3 length: 15; V gene: TRBV6-2/TRBV6-3; D gene: -; CDR3 DNA: TGTGCCAGCAGTTACTCGGGCAGGGAAGACTATGGCTACACCTTC; CDR3 protein: CASSYSGREDYGYTF
J gene: TRBJ2-5; clone size: -; CDR3 length: 13; V gene: TRBV19; D gene: -; CDR3 DNA: TGTGCCAGTAGTATATCGACTCAAGAGACCCAGTACTTC; CDR3 protein: CASSISTQETQYF
J gene: TRBJ2-1; clone size: -; CDR3 length: 14; V gene: TRBV7-8; D gene: -; CDR3 DNA: TGTGCCAGCAGCTCCCCTCAAGCCGACAATGAGCAGTTCTTC; CDR3 protein: CASSSPQADNEQFF
J gene: TRBJ1-3; clone size: -; CDR3 length: 16; V gene: TRBV5-4; D gene: TRBD1; CDR3 DNA: TGTGCCAGCAGCTTGGTTGAGGGGGCAAGTGGAAACACCATATATTTT; CDR3 protein: CASSLVEGASGNTIYF
J gene: TRBJ1-3; clone size: few; CDR3 length: 13; V gene: TRBV6-5; D gene: -; CDR3 DNA: TGTGCCAGCAGGTTCAGCTCTGGAAACACCATATATTTT; CDR3 protein: CASRFSSGNTIYF
J gene: TRBJ1-2; clone size: few; CDR3 length: 14; V gene: TRBV9; D gene: -; CDR3 DNA: TGTGCCAGCAGCACGGGAAATCCCAACTATGGCTACACCTTC; CDR3 protein: CASSTGNPNYGYTF
J gene: TRBJ2-7; clone size: many; CDR3 length: 14; V gene: TRBV6-5; D gene: -; CDR3 DNA: TGTGCCAGCAGTTACTCTGGGTATGCCTACGAGCAGTACTTC; CDR3 protein: CASSYSGYAYEQYF
J gene: TRBJ2-7; clone size: -; CDR3 length: 15; V gene: TRBV20-1; D gene: TRBD2; CDR3 DNA: TGCAGTGCTAGAGGGACTAGCGGGGTAACCTACGAGCAGTACTTC; CDR3 protein: CSARGTSGVTYEQYF
J gene: TRBJ1-5; clone size: -; CDR3 length: 18; V gene: TRBV7-2; D gene: -; CDR3 DNA: TGTGCCAGCAGCTTAGGAAGAGACAGGAGCTATAGCAATCAGCCCCAGCATTTT; CDR3 protein: CASSLGRDRSYSNQPQHF
J gene: TRBJ2-7; clone size: -; CDR3 length: 16; V gene: TRBV19; D gene: TRBD2; CDR3 DNA: TGTGCCAGTAGGATATCTAGCGGGAGTTCTCCCTACGAGCAGTACTTC; CDR3 protein: CASRISSGSSPYEQYF
J gene: TRBJ2-3; clone size: -; CDR3 length: 14; V gene: TRBV10-3; D gene: -; CDR3 DNA: TGTGCCATCAGTGAGTACACCCGGGGAGATACGCAGTATTTT; CDR3 protein: CAISEYTRGDTQYF
J gene: TRBJ2-1; clone size: -; CDR3 length: 12; V gene: TRBV19; D gene: -; CDR3 DNA: TGTGCCAGTAGCGGGAATAAGAATGAGCAGTTCTTC; CDR3 protein: CASSGNKNEQFF
J gene: TRBJ2-7; clone size: -; CDR3 length: 13; V gene: TRBV2; D gene: -; CDR3 DNA: TGTGCCGTTCGGGACTCCCAATTGGGTGAGCAGTACTTC; CDR3 protein: CAVRDSQLGEQYF
J gene: TRBJ2-1; clone size: -; CDR3 length: 14; V gene: TRBV25-1; D gene: -; CDR3 DNA: TGTGCCAGCAGCCGGGGATTTGCCTACAATGAGCAGTTCTTC; CDR3 protein: CASSRGFAYNEQFF